This T cell receptor beta chain was recorded in a study of shared clonotypes between healthy human individuals. The wider study: Donors consisted of two women and a few men between 18 and 49.

Using immunoSEQ multiplex PCR, the repertoire was profiled, and TCRdb retains in-frame clones only, with some absent. The profile covers about 560,000 clones, with 70% to 80% appearing a single time and more than 10% taken by the ten largest. Trimming removed 6 bases from V and 2 bases from J, with 11 bases in between. This CDR3 has 15 residues. Germline V gene data show CDR1 as MDHEN and CDR2 as SYDVKM. The material sequenced was PBMCs. The receptor was derived from a woman between 40 and 55 years old in good health. Some clones in this sample may be carry-over from other donors' samples. The V call is TRBV28, the J call TRBJ2-6, with no clear D. The chain's CDR3 is CASRAQNPGANVLTF. CDR3 coding DNA: TGTGCCAGCAGGGCCCAGAATCCTGGGGCCAACGTCCTGACTTTC.